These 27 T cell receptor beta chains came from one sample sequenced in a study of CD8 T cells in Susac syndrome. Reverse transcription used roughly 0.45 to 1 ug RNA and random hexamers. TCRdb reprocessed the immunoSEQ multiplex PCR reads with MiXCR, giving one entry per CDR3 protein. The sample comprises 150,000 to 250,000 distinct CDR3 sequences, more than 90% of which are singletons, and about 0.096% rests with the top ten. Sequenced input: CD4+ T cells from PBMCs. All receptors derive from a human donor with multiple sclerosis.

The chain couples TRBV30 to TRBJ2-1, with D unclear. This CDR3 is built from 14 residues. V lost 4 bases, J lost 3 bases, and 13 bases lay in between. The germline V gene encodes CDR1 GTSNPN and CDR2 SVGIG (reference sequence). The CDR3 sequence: CAWTPRVNYNEQFF. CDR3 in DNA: TGTGCCTGGACCCCCCGGGTTAACTACAATGAGCAGTTCTTC.

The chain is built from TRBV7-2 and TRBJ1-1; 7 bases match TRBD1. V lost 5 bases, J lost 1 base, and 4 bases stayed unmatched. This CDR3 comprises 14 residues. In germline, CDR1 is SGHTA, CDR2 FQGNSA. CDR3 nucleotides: TGTGCCAGCAGCAGAGGGGGCGCGAACACTGAAGCTTTCTTT. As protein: CASSRGGANTEAFF. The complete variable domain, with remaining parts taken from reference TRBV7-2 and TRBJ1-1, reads GAGVSQSPSNKVTEKGKDVELRCDPISGHTALYWYRQSLGQGLEFLIYFQGNSAPDKSGLPSDRFSAERTGGSVSTLTIQRTQQEDSAVYLCASSRGGANTEAFFGQGTRLTVV.

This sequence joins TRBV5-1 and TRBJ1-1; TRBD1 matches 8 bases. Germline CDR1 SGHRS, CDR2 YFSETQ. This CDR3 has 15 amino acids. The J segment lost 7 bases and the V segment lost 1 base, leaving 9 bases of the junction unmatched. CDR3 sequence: CASSLQFDRGDEAFF. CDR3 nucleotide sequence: TGCGCCAGCAGCTTGCAGTTCGACAGGGGAGATGAAGCTTTCTTT. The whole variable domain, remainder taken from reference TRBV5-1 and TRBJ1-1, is KAGVTQTPRYLIKTRGQQVTLSCSPISGHRSVSWYQQTPGQGLQFLFEYFSETQRNKGNFPGRFSGRQFSNSRSEMNVSTLELGDSALYLCASSLQFDRGDEAFFGQGTRLTVV.

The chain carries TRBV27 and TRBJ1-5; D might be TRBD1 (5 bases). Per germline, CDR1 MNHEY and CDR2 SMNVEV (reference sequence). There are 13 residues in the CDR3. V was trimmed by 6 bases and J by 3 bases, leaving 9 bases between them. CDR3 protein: CASRGGFNQPQHF. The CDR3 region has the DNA TGTGCCAGCAGGGGGGGGTTCAATCAGCCCCAGCATTTT.

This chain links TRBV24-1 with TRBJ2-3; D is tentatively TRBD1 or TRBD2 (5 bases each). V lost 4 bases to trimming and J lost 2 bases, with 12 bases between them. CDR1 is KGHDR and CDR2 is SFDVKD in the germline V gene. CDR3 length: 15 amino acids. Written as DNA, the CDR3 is TGTGCCACCAGTGACCCGGGACCCGACACAGATACGCAGTATTTT. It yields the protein CATSDPGPDTDTQYF.

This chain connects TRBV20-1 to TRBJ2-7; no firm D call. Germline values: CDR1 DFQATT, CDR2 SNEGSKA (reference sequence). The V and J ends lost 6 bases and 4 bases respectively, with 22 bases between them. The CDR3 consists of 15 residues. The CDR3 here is CSATRYKDHFYEQYF. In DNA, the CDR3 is TGCAGTGCAACACGCTATAAAGACCACTTTTACGAGCAGTACTTC.

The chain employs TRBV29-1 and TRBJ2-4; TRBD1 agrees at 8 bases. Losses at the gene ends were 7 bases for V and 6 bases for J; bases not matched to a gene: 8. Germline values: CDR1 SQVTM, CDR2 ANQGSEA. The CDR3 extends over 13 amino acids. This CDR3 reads CSALTGGGNIQYF. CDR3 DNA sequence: TGCAGCGCCTTAACAGGGGGAGGAAACATTCAGTACTTC. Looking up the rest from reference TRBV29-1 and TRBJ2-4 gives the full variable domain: SAVISQKPSRDICQRGTSLTIQCQVDSQVTMMFWYRQQPGQSLTLIATANQGSEATYESGFVIDKFPISRPNLTFSTLTVSNMSPEDSSIYLCSALTGGGNIQYFGAGTRLSVL.

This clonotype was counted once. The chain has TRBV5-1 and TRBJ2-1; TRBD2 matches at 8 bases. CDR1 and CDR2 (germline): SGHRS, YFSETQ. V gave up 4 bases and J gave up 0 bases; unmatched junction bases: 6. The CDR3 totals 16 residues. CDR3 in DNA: TGCGCCAGCAGCACTCGAACTAGCGGCTCCTACAATGAGCAGTTCTTC. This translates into CASSTRTSGSYNEQFF.

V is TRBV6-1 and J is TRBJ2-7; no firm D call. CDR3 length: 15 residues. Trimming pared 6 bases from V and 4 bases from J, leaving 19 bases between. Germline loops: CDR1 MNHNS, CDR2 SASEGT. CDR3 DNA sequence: TGTGCCAGCAGGACCCAGAAGGTTTTCGCTTACGAGCAGTACTTC. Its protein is CASRTQKVFAYEQYF.

CDR3: CASSLAKPNTGELFF. DNA for the CDR3: TGTGCCAGCAGCTTAGCAAAGCCGAACACCGGGGAGCTGTTTTTT. The rearrangement uses TRBV11-1 and TRBJ2-2, with unresolved D. This CDR3 region has 15 residues. Trimming shortened V by 0 bases and J by 0 bases, and 5 bases separated the two germline ends. Per germline, CDR1 SGHAT and CDR2 FQDESV (reference sequence).

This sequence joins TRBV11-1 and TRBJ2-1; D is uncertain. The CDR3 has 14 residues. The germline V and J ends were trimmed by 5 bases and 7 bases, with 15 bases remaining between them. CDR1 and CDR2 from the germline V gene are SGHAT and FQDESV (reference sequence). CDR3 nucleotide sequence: TGTGCCAGCAGCCCCGGAAACGTGGAAAATGAGCAGTTCTTC. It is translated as CASSPGNVENEQFF.

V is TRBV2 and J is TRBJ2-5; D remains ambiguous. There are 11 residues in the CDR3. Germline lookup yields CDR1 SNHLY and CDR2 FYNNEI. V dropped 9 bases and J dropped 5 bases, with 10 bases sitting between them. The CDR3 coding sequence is TGTGCCAGTTTCGCGTGGGAGACCCAGTACTTC. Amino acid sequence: CASFAWETQYF. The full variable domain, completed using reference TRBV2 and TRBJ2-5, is EPEVTQTPSHQVTQMGQEVILRCVPISNHLYFYWYRQILGQKVEFLVSFYNNEISEKSEIFDDQFSVERPDGSNFTLKIRSTKLEDSAMYFCASFAWETQYFGPGTRLLVL.

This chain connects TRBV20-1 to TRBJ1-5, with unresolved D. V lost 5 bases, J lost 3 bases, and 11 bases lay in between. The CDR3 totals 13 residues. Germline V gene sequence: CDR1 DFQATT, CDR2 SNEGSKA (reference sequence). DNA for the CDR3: TGCAGTGCTCGACTGGAGAACAATCAGCCCCAGCATTTT. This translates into CSARLENNQPQHF.

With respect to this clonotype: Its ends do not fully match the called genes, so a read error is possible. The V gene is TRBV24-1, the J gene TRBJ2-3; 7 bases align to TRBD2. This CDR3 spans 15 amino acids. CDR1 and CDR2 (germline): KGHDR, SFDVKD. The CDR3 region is CATSDSRLATDTQYF. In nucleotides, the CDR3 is TGTGCCACCAGCGATTCCCGACTAGCAACAGATACGCAGTATTTT.

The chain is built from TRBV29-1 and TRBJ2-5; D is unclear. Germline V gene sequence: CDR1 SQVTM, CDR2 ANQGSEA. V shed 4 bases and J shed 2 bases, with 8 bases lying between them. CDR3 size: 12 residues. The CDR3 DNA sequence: TGCAGCGTTGGTAGGCCTCAAGAGACCCAGTACTTC. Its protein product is CSVGRPQETQYF. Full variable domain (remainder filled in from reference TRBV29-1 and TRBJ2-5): SAVISQKPSRDICQRGTSLTIQCQVDSQVTMMFWYRQQPGQSLTLIATANQGSEATYESGFVIDKFPISRPNLTFSTLTVSNMSPEDSSIYLCSVGRPQETQYFGPGTRLLVL.

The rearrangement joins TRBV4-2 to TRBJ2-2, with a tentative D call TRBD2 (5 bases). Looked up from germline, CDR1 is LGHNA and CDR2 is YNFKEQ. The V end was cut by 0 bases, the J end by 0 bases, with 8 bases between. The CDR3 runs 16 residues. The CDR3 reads CASSQDETTNTGELFF. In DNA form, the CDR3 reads TGTGCCAGCAGCCAAGATGAGACTACGAACACCGGGGAGCTGTTTTTT.

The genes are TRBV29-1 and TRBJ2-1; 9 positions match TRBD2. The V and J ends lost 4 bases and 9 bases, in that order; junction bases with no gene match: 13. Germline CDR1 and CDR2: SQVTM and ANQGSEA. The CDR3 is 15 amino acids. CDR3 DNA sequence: TGCAGCGTTGCCCTCGTGAGCGGGAGGCCCGGTGAGCAGTTCTTC. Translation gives CSVALVSGRPGEQFF.

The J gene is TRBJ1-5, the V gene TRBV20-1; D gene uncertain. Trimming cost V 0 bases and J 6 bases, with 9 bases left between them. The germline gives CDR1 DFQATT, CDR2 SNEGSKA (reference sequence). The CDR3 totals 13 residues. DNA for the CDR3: TGCAGTGCTAGAGATGAAGGAGGTCAGCCCCAGCATTTT. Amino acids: CSARDEGGQPQHF.

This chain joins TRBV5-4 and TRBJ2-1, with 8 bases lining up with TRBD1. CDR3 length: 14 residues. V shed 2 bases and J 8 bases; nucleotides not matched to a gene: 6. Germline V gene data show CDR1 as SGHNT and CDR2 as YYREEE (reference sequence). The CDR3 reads CASSFRGPGDEQFF. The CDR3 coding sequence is TGTGCCAGCAGCTTCAGGGGGCCGGGGGATGAGCAGTTCTTC.

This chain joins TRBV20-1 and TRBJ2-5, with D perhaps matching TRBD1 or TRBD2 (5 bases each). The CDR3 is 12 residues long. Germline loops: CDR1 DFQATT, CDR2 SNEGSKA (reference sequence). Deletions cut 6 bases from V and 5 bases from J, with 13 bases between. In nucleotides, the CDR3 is TGCAGTGCCTCGGGCGAGGGGGAGACCCAGTACTTC. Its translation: CSASGEGETQYF.

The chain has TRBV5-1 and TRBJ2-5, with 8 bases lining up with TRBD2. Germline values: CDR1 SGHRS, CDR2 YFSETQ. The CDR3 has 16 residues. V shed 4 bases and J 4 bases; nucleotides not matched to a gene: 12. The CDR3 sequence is CASSRGLAEGRETQYF. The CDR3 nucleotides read TGCGCCAGCAGCCGCGGACTAGCAGAGGGTAGAGAGACCCAGTACTTC. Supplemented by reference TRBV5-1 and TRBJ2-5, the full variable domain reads KAGVTQTPRYLIKTRGQQVTLSCSPISGHRSVSWYQQTPGQGLQFLFEYFSETQRNKGNFPGRFSGRQFSNSRSEMNVSTLELGDSALYLCASSRGLAEGRETQYFGPGTRLLVL.

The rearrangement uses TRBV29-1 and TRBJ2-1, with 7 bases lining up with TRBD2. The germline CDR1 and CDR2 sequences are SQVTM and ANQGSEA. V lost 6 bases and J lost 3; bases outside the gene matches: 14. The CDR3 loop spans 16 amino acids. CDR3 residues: CSVPKVAGANYNEQFF. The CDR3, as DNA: TGCAGCGTCCCAAAAGTGGCGGGAGCGAACTACAATGAGCAGTTCTTC.

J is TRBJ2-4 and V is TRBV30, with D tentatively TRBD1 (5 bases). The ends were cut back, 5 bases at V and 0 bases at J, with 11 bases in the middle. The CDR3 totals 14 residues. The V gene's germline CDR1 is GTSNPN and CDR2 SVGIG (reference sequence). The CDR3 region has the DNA TGTGCCTGGGGCAGGGTCAGAGCCAAAAACATTCAGTACTTC. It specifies CAWGRVRAKNIQYF. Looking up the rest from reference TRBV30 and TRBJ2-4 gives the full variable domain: SQTIHQWPATLVQPVGSPLSLECTVEGTSNPNLYWYRQAAGRGLQLLFYSVGIGQISSEVPQNLSASRPQDRQFILSSKKLLLSDSGFYLCAWGRVRAKNIQYFGAGTRLSVL.

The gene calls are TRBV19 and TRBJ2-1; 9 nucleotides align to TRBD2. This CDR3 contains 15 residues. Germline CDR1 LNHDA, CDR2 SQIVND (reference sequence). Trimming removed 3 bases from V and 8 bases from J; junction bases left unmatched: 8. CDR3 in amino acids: CASSIRLAGEYEQFF. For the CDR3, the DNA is TGTGCCAGTAGTATTAGGTTAGCGGGAGAGTATGAGCAGTTCTTC.

The CDR3 coding sequence is TGCAGCGTTGGCCTAGGAGTACTCACTGAAGCTTTCTTT. Its translation: CSVGLGVLTEAFF. This rearrangement joins TRBV29-1 to TRBJ1-1, with D hard to call. Trimming stripped 4 bases from V and 4 bases from J, with 13 bases between. Germline CDR1 is SQVTM and CDR2 is ANQGSEA. The CDR3 is 13 amino acids.

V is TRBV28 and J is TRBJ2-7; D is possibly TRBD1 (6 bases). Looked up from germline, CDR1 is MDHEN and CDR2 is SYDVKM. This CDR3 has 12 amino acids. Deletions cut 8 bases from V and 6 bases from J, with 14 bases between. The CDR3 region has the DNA TGTGCCAGCCAAGGACAGCCTGGCGAGCAGTACTTC. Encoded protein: CASQGQPGEQYF.

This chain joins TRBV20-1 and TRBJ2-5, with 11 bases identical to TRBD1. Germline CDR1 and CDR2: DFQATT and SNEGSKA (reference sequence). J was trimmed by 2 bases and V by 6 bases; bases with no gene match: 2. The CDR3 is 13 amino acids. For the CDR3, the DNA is TGCAGTGCGGGACAGGGGGGGCAAGAGACCCAGTACTTC. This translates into CSAGQGGQETQYF.